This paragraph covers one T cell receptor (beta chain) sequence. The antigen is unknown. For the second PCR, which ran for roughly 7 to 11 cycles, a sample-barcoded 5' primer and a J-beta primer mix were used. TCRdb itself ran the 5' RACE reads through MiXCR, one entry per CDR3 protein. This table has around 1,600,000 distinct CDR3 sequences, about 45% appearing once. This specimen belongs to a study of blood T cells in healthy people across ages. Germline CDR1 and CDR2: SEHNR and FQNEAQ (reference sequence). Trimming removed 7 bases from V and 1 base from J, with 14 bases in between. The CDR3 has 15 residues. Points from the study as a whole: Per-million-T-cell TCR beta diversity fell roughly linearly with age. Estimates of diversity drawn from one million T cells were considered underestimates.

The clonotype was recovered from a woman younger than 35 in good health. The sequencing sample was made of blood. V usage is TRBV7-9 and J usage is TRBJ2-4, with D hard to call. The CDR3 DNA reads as TGTGCCAGCAACTCCCCAGAGGCGGCCAAAAACATTCAGTACTTC. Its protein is CASNSPEAAKNIQYF.